The following is a T cell receptor beta chain sequence with its context. The antigen remains unidentified. The assay was immunoSEQ multiplex PCR, and TCRdb's table has in-frame clones only and misses some. Here the sample spans over 8,500 clones, roughly 70% being singletons. Sorted subsets were CFSE-labeled and cultured around five days with allogeneic dendritic cells. Germline lookup yields CDR1 ENHRY and CDR2 SYGVKD. This CDR3 spans 13 amino acids. V was trimmed by 8 bases and J by 1 base, leaving 11 bases between them. This record belongs to a study of regulatory dendritic cells for organ transplantation.

Specimen: memory CD4+ T cells from blood cultured with regulatory dendritic cells. The subset here: CD45RO+ memory T cells. The sequence came from a human donor in good health. V is TRBV10-3 and J is TRBJ2-5, with D tentatively TRBD1 (7 bases). The CDR3 protein is CAIAGQTQETQYF. The CDR3 DNA reads as TGTGCCATCGCGGGACAGACCCAAGAGACCCAGTACTTC.